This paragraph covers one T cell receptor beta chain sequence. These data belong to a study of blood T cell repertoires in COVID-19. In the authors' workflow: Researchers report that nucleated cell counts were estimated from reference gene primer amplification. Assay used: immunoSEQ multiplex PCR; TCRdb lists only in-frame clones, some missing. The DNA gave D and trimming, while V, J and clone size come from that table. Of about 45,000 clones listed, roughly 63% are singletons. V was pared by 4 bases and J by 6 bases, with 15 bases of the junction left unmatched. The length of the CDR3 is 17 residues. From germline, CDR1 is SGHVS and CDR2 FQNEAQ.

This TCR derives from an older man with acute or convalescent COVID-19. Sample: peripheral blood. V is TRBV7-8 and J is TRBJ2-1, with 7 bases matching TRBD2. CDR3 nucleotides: TGTGCCAGCAGCTCCCCCGCGCGGGAGAAGCCTCTCAATGAGCAGTTCTTC. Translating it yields CASSSPAREKPLNEQFF.